A selection of T cell receptor beta chains follows, all from one sample in a study of shared clonotypes between healthy human individuals. Sequencing was performed with immunoSEQ multiplex PCR; in TCRdb, only in-frame clones are kept and a portion is missing. Of around 2,000,000 clones in the sample, 95% were seen once. The specimen was naive CD4+ T cells sorted from blood. The receptors were sampled from a man between 18 and 35 years old in good health. The CDR3 runs from the conserved cysteine through the conserved F or W.

J gene	V gene	CDR3 protein
TRBJ1-2	TRBV5-1	CASSPQGEAYGYTF
TRBJ2-1	TRBV5-6	CASSWSLAGNYNEQFF
TRBJ1-2	TRBV10-3	CAISEPDQFYTF
TRBJ1-1	TRBV6-1	CASSGSLPEAFF
TRBJ1-5	TRBV7-9	CASSSGQGSGQPQHF
TRBJ2-5	TRBV7-2	CASSFGGGSQETQYF
TRBJ1-4	TRBV6-1	CASSEGGADEKLFF
TRBJ2-3	TRBV5-8	CASSLWRANTDTQYF
TRBJ1-1	TRBV6-5	CASSYRGLGNTEAFF
TRBJ2-5	TRBV18	CASSPNAGGGETQYF
TRBJ2-1	TRBV6-5	CASSSPKSGEQFF
TRBJ2-1	TRBV7-2	CASSLAWANEQFF
TRBJ1-3	TRBV18	CASSPSVTGNTIYF
TRBJ2-7	TRBV2	CASIGLGLAGYEQYF
TRBJ1-5	TRBV6-1	CASSERQPQHF
TRBJ2-1	TRBV5-1	CASSLAVNQPPEQFF
TRBJ1-6	TRBV27	CASSIIGSPLHF
TRBJ1-5	TRBV6-6	CASSQGGTDNQPQHF
TRBJ1-1	TRBV7-8	CASFRFTRQGNTEAFF
TRBJ1-3	TRBV6-6	CASSPTPGATIYF
TRBJ1-2	TRBV4-3	CASSQQGTSYGYTF
TRBJ2-2	TRBV27	CASSRLAGRDTGELFF
TRBJ2-5	TRBV10-2	CASSEMTDYRETQYF
TRBJ2-3	TRBV19	CASSLGITSTDTQYF
TRBJ2-2	TRBV27	CASSLHRDSGPPGELFF
TRBJ2-1	TRBV5-1	CASTLLAGGHNEQFF
TRBJ2-7	TRBV6-5	CASSYSGRSSYEQYF
TRBJ2-2	TRBV2	CASKAGILTGELFF
TRBJ2-7	TRBV6-6	CASWDWGGASYEQYF
TRBJ2-7	TRBV15	CATSRDHSPGGYEQYF
TRBJ2-1	TRBV10-1	CASSESSHEQFF
TRBJ2-1	TRBV10-3	CAISGTPDNEQFF
TRBJ2-5	TRBV15	CATSRVIARGQETQYF
TRBJ2-3	TRBV7-8	CASSLARTTDTQYF